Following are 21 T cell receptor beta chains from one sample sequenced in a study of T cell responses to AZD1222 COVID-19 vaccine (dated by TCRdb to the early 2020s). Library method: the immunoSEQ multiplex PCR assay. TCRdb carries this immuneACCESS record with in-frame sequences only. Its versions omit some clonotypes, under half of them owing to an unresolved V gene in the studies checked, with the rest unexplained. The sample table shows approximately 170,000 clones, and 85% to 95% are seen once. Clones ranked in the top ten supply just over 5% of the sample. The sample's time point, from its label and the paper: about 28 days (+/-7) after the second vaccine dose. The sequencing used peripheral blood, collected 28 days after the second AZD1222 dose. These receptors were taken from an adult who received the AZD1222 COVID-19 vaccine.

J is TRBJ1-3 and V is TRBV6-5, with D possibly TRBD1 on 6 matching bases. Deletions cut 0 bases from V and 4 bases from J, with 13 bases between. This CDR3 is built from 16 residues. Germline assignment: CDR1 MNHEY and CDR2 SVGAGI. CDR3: CASSYSVYRDGNTIYF. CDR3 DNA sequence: TGTGCCAGCAGTTACTCTGTATACAGGGACGGAAACACCATATATTTT.

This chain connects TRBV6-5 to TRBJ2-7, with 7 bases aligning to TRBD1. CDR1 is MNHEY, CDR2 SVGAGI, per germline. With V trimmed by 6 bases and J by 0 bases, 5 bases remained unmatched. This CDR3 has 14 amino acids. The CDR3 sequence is CASRGQWDSYEQYF. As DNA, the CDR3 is TGTGCCAGCAGGGGACAGTGGGACTCCTACGAGCAGTACTTC.

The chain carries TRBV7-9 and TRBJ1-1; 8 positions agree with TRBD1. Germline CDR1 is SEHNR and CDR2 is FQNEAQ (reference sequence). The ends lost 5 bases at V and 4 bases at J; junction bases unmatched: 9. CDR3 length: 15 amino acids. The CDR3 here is CASSPTDRGGTEAFF. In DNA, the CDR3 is TGTGCCAGCAGCCCGACCGACAGGGGCGGCACTGAAGCTTTCTTT. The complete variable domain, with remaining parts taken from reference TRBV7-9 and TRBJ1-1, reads DTGVSQNPRHKITKRGQNVTFRCDPISEHNRLYWYRQTLGQGPEFLTYFQNEAQLEKSRLLSDRFSAERPKGSFSTLEIQRTEQGDSAMYLCASSPTDRGGTEAFFGQGTRLTVV.

CDR3 sequence reads: CASSSRNQPQHF. The CDR3 region has the DNA TGTGCCAGCAGTTCCCGCAATCAGCCCCAGCATTTT. The chain links TRBV28 to TRBJ1-5; D is unclear. This CDR3 spans 12 amino acids. From germline, CDR1 is MDHEN and CDR2 SYDVKM. The V end was cut by 4 bases, the J end by 2 bases, with 3 bases between.

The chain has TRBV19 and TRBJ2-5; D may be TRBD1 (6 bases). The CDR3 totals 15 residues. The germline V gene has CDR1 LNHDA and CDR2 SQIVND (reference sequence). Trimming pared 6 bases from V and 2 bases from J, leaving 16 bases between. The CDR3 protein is CASSLIQGRQETQYF. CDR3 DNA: TGTGCCAGTAGCCTTATACAGGGTCGGCAAGAGACCCAGTACTTC.

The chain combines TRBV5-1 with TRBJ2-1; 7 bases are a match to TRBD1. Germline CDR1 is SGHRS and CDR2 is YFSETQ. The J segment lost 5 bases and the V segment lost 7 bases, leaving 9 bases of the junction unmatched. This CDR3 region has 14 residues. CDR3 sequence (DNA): TGCGCCAGCTCCCACGGGGACAGACACAATGAGCAGTTCTTC. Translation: CASSHGDRHNEQFF. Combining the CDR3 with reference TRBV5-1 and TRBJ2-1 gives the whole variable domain KAGVTQTPRYLIKTRGQQVTLSCSPISGHRSVSWYQQTPGQGLQFLFEYFSETQRNKGNFPGRFSGRQFSNSRSEMNVSTLELGDSALYLCASSHGDRHNEQFFGPGTRLTVL.

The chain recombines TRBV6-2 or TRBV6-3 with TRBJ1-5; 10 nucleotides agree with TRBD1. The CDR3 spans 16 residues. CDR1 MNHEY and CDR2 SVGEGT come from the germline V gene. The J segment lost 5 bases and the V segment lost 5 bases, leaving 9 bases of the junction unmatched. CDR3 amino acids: CASSDRDRGSDQPQHF. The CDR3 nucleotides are TGTGCCAGCAGTGATCGGGACAGGGGAAGTGATCAGCCCCAGCATTTT.

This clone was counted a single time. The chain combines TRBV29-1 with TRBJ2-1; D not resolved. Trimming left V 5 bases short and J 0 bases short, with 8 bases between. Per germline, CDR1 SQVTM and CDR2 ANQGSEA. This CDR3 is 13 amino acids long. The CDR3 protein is CSVHASSYNEQFF. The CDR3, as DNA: TGCAGCGTTCACGCGAGCTCCTACAATGAGCAGTTCTTC.

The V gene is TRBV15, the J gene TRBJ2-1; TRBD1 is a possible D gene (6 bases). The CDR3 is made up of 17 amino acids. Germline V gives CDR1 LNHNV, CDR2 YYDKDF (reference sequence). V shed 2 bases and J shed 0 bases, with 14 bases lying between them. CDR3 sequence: CATSRLPQGSSYNEQFF. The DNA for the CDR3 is TGTGCCACCAGCAGACTTCCACAGGGCAGCTCCTACAATGAGCAGTTCTTC.

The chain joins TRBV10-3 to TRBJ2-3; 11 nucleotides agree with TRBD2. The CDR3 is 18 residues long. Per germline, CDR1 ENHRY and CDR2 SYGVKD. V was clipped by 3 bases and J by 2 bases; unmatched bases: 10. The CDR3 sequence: CAISDKGLAGGYTDTQYF. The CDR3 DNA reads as TGTGCCATCAGTGATAAAGGGCTAGCGGGAGGATACACAGATACGCAGTATTTT.

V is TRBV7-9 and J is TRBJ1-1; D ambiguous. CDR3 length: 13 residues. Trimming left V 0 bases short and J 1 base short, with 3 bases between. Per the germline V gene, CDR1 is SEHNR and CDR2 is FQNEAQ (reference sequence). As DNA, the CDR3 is TGTGCCAGCAGCTTAGCGGGGAACACTGAAGCTTTCTTT. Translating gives CASSLAGNTEAFF. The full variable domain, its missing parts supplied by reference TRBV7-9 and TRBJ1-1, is DTGVSQNPRHKITKRGQNVTFRCDPISEHNRLYWYRQTLGQGPEFLTYFQNEAQLEKSRLLSDRFSAERPKGSFSTLEIQRTEQGDSAMYLCASSLAGNTEAFFGQGTRLTVV.

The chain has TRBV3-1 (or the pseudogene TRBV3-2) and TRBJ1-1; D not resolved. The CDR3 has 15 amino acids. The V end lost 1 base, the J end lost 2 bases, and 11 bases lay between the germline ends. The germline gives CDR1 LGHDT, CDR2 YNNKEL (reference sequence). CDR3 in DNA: TGTGCCAGCAGCCAAGCCCGAGCCGGAAACACTGAAGCTTTCTTT. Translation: CASSQARAGNTEAFF.

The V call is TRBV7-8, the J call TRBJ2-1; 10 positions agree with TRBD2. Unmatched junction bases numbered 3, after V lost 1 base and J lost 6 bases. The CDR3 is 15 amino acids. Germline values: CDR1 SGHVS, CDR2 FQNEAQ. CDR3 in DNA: TGTGCCAGCAGCTTAGGACTAGCGGGCGTCAATGAGCAGTTCTTC. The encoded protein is CASSLGLAGVNEQFF.

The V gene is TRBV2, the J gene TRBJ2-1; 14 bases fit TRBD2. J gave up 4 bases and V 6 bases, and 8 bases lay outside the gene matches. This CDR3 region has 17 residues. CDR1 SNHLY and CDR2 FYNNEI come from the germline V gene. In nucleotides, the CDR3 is TGTGCCAGCAGGCCACCAGGACTAGCGGGAGGATACAATGAGCAGTTCTTC. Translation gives CASRPPGLAGGYNEQFF.

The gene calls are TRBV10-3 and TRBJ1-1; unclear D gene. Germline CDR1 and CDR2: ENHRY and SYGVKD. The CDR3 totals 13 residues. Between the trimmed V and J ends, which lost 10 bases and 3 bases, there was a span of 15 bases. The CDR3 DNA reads TGTGCCACCCAGGCCCAGGTGGACACTGAAGCTTTCTTT. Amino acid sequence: CATQAQVDTEAFF.

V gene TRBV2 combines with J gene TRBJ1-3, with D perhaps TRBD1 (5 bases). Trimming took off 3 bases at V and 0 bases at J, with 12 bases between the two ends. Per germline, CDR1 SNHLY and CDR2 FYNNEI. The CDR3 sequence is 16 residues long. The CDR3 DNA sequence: TGTGCCAGCAGTGAGTTGCAGGGTATCTCTGGAAACACCATATATTTT. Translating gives CASSELQGISGNTIYF.

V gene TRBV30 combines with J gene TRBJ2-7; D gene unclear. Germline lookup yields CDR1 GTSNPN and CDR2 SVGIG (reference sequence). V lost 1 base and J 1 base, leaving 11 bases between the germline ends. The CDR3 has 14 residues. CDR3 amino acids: CAWSDQTVSYEQYF. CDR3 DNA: TGTGCCTGGAGTGACCAGACTGTTTCCTACGAGCAGTACTTC.

As DNA, the CDR3 is TGTGCCAGCAGCCAGAGCGGGAGGCTCACCGGGGAGCTGTTTTTT. Protein: CASSQSGRLTGELFF. The J gene is TRBJ2-2, the V gene TRBV11-2; 9 bases are shared with TRBD2. Trimming at V came to 5 bases and at J to 4 bases, leaving 5 bases not matched to a gene. The CDR3 sequence is 15 residues long. Germline CDR1 SGHAT, CDR2 FQNNGV.

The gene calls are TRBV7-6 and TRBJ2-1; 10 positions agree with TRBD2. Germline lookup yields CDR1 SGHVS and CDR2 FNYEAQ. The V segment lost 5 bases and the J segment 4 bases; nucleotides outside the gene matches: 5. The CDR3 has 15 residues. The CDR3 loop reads CASSPGLALYNEQFF. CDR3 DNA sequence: TGTGCCAGCAGCCCGGGACTAGCGCTATACAATGAGCAGTTCTTC.

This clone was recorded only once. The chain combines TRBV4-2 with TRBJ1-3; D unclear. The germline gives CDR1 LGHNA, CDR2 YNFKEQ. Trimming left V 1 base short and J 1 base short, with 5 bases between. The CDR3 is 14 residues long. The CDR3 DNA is TGTGCCAGCAGCCAAGGTACTTCTGGAAACACCATATATTTT. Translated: CASSQGTSGNTIYF.

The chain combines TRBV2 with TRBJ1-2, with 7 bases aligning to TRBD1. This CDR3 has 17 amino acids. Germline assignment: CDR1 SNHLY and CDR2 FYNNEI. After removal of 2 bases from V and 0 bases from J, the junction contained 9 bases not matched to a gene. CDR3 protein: CASSELQGTLANYGYTF. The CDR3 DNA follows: TGTGCCAGCAGTGAATTACAGGGGACTCTAGCTAACTATGGCTACACCTTC.